This T cell receptor (beta chain) stems from a study of T-cell memory formation after mild COVID-19. The study, taken as a whole, reports: Chiefly within CM and EM were the contracting CD4+ clones; CD8+ ones were within EMRA. A balance of CD4 and CD8 characterized clones contracting day 15 to 85, whereas later expanders leaned CD4+.

Concerning this clonotype itself: Its antigen is unknown.

5'RACE primed at constant segments yielded TCR alpha and TCR beta cDNA libraries bearing sample barcodes and UMIs. MiXCR, run by TCRdb on the 5' RACE reads, gives a single entry per CDR3 protein. The sample consists of 250,000 to 350,000 distinct CDR3 sequences, 14% of them appearing once. This clonotype originated in a man younger than 35 who had mild COVID-19 (a few samples of this study predate the infection). Cell type and time point are not known. The material sequenced was PBMCs or a T cell subset sorted from them (not recorded which).

CDR3 region: CASSLRQGQYQPQHF. Here the CDR3 DNA reads TGTGCCAGCAGTCTAAGACAGGGTCAGTATCAGCCCCAGCATTTT. The chain couples TRBV6-6 to TRBJ1-5; 7 bases map to TRBD1. V lost 5 bases and J lost 5; bases outside the gene matches: 9. CDR3 size: 15 residues. From germline, CDR1 is MNHNY and CDR2 SVGAGI (reference sequence).